This T cell receptor (beta chain) was recorded in a study of T cells expressing NK-cell markers (TCRdb year 2020). Study-wide context: TCR beta-chain repertoires were profiled in sorted CD3+CD56+NKG2C+, CD3+CD56+NKG2C- and CD3+CD56-NKG2C+ T-cell subsets from several donors. Illumina HiSeq 2000/2500, MiSeq or NextSeq was used to sequence libraries as 2 x 150 bp reads. Seven of the eight sequenced donors were HCMV-seropositive and one was HCMV-seronegative. The study sequenced eight donors, all healthy volunteers chosen at random: three men and five women.

Sequenced on an Illumina HiSeq 2000. TCR beta cDNA libraries were prepared using 5'RACE template switching, which introduced a universal primer site and unique molecular identifiers. cDNA synthesis was primed from the TCR beta constant segment and was followed by two successive PCR amplification steps. In the original analysis: MIGEC handled demultiplexing of the reads and grouping by UMI, while MiTCR was used to assemble and quantify clonotypes. To remove erroneous sequences, TCR cDNA sequences were retained only when supported by two or more reads. Downstream repertoire analysis used the tcR package, and clonotypes were matched across fractions by CDR3 nucleotide sequence plus V segment. Antigen specificity was annotated against VDJdb with VDJmatch, allowing one amino acid substitution in CDR3. TCRdb reprocessed the raw reads; every CDR3 protein sequence is a single record, and DNA is not supplied. The V and J calls reflect TCRdb's pipeline rather than the authors' work. The sample table includes roughly 390,000 distinct CDR3 sequences. The leading ten clones occupy over 4% of the sample.

CDR3 length: 15 amino acids, cysteine to phenylalanine. The record lacks a DNA sequence. Based on the germline V gene, the CDR1 and CDR2 sequences are SGHVS and FQNEAQ. Summary of the overall study and its limitations: Whether the expanded NKG2C-expressing T cell clones were specific for HCMV antigens remained unclear. Those dominant clonotypes were again the most abundant among CD3+CD56-NKG2C+ cells in a handful of donors, at about 25-65%. For five or six donors, the dominant CD3+CD56+NKG2C+ clonotypes were among the top 10 CD8+ clonotypes and accounted for about 1.0-7.5% of CD8+ T cells.

Of note for this clonotype: This receptor's antigen is unknown.

HCMV-specific IgG was detected in serum with a commercial ELISA kit to determine HCMV serostatus. Ficoll density gradient centrifugation was used to isolate peripheral blood mononuclear cells from blood. The chain joins TRBV7-8 to TRBJ2-3; TCRdb calls TRBD1, which cannot be checked without DNA. This TCR came from a man aged 18-69 years in good health. Material: blood T cells: a sorted CD56 or NKG2C T cell subset, CD4+ or CD8+ T cells, or bulk PBMC T cells (not recorded which). CDR3 protein: CASSSGGSRTDTQYF.